One and the same sample provided the 3 T cell receptor beta chains below, sequenced in a study of blood T cell repertoires in COVID-19. TCRdb keeps only in-frame clones here, not all; method: immunoSEQ multiplex PCR. The data show 55,000 to 65,000 clones, 91% seen once. The sample comprised peripheral blood. The receptors were sampled from a man aged 55 to 70 with acute or convalescent COVID-19.

This clone was seen only once. The chain combines TRBV5-4 with TRBJ2-1; D is perhaps TRBD2 (5 bases). The CDR3 covers 16 residues. V was clipped by 9 bases and J by 6 bases, with 25 bases between them. Germline-derived CDR1 and CDR2 are SGHNT and YYREEE (reference sequence). The CDR3 DNA sequence: TGTGCCACATCCCAGCTTACGAGGGTTCCCTTCAATGAGCAGTTCTTC. It is translated as CATSQLTRVPFNEQFF. The variable domain in full, with the rest retrieved from reference TRBV5-4 and TRBJ2-1, is ETGVTQSPTHLIKTRGQQVTLRCSSQSGHNTVSWYQQALGQGPQFIFQYYREEENGRGNFPPRFSGLQFPNYSSELNVNALELDDSALYLCATSQLTRVPFNEQFFGPGTRLTVL.

V is TRBV6-5 and J is TRBJ2-7; D is perhaps TRBD1 (6 bases). CDR3 length: 13 amino acids. The V gene's germline CDR1 is MNHEY and CDR2 SVGAGI. V was clipped by 11 bases and J by 5 bases, with 19 bases between them. This CDR3 is CAVRSGWTDEQYF. CDR3 nucleotide sequence: TGTGCCGTAAGGTCAGGGTGGACAGACGAGCAGTACTTC.

The gene calls are TRBV7-9 and TRBJ1-2; D unclear. The V end was cut by 4 bases, the J end by 8 bases, with 14 bases between. The CDR3 runs 13 residues. Germline loops: CDR1 SEHNR, CDR2 FQNEAQ (reference sequence). The CDR3 here is CASSSGSTSGYTF. As DNA, the CDR3 is TGTGCCAGCAGCTCTGGATCGACTAGCGGCTACACCTTC.